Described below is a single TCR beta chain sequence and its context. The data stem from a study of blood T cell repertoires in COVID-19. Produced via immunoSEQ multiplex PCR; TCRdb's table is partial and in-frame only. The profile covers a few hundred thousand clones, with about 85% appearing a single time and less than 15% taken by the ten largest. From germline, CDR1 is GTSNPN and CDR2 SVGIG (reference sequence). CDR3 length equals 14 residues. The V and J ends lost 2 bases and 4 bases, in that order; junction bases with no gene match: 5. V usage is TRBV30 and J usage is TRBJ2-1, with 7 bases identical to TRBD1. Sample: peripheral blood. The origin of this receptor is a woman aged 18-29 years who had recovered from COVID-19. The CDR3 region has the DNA TGTGCCTGGAGTAGAGGGGGCAGATACAATGAGCAGTTCTTC. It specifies CAWSRGGRYNEQFF. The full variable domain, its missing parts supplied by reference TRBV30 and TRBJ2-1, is SQTIHQWPATLVQPVGSPLSLECTVEGTSNPNLYWYRQAAGRGLQLLFYSVGIGQISSEVPQNLSASRPQDRQFILSSKKLLLSDSGFYLCAWSRGGRYNEQFFGPGTRLTVL.